This note documents a single T cell receptor beta chain sequence. The V and J ends lost 2 bases and 4 bases respectively, with 14 bases between them. Germline CDR1 reads MNHEY; CDR2 reads SVGEGT. The CDR3 runs to 15 residues. Original handling: Estimation of nucleated cell counts was performed using reference gene primer amplification. Using immunoSEQ multiplex PCR, the repertoire was profiled, and TCRdb retains in-frame clones only, with some absent. That table furnishes V, J and clone size, whereas the DNA furnished D and trimming. The sample contains 50,000 to 70,000 clones, around 80% of which appear only once. This sample was included in a study of blood T cell repertoires in COVID-19. Overall study context: Sites across the United States, Italy and Spain contributed samples from acute and convalescent COVID-19. The analysed material was cDNA or gDNA that came from T cells, B-cell-depleted T cells, or PBMCs.

This TCR derives from a man in his fifties or sixties with acute or convalescent COVID-19. The specimen was peripheral blood. This chain uses TRBV6-2 or TRBV6-3 with TRBJ1-2; perhaps TRBD1 as D (5 bases). The CDR3 bases are TGTGCCAGCAGTTACGCAGAACTTGGGGCCTATGGCTACACCTTC. It encodes CASSYAELGAYGYTF.